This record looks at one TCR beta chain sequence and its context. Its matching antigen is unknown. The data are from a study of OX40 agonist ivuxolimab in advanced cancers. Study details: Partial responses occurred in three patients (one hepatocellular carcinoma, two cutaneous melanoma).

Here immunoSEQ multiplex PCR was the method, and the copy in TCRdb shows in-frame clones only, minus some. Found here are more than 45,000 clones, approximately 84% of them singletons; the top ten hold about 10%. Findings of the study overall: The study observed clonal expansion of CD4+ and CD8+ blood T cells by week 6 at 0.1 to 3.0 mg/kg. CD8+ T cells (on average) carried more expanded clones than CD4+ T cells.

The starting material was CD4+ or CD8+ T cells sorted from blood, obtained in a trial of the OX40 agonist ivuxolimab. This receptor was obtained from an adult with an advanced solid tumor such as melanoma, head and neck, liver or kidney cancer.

The CDR3 is CASSERGFRASYEQYF. In nucleotides, the CDR3 is TGCGCCAGCAGTGAACGAGGGTTTCGGGCCTCCTACGAGCAGTACTTC. The chain employs TRBV10-2 and TRBJ2-7, with D perhaps matching TRBD2 (5 bases). Germline V gene data show CDR1 as WSHSY and CDR2 as SAAADI. The CDR3 extends over 16 amino acids. Trimming removed 3 bases from V and 0 bases from J, with 15 bases in between.